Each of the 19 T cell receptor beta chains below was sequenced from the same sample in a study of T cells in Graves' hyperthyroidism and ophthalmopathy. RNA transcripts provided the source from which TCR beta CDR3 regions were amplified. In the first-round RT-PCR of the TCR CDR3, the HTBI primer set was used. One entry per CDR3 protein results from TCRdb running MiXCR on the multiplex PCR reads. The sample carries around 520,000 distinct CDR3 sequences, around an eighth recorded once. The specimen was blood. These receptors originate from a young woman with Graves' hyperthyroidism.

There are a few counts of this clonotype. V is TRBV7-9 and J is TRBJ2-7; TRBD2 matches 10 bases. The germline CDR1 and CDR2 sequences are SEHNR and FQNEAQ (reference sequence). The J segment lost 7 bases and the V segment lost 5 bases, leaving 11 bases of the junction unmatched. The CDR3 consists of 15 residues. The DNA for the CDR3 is TGTGCCAGCAGCCCCGATTGGGCTAGCGGGAGAGAGCAGTACTTC. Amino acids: CASSPDWASGREQYF.

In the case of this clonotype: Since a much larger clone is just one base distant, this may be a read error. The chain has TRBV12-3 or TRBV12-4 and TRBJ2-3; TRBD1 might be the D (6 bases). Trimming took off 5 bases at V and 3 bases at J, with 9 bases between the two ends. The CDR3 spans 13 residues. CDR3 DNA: TGTGCCAGCAGTGACAGGAGGACAGATACGCAGTATTTT. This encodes CASSDRRTDTQYF.

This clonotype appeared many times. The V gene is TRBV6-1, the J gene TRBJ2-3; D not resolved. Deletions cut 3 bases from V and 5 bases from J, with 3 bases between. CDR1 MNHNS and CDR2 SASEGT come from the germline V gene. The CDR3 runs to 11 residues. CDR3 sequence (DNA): TGTGCCAGCAGTGATATAGATACGCAGTATTTT. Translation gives CASSDIDTQYF.

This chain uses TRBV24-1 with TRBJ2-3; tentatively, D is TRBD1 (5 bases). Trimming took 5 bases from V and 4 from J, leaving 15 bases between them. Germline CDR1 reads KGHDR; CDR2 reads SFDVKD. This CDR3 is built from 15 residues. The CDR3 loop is CATSAAGQGSDTQYF. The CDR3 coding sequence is TGTGCCACCAGTGCCGCCGGGCAGGGATCAGATACGCAGTATTTT.

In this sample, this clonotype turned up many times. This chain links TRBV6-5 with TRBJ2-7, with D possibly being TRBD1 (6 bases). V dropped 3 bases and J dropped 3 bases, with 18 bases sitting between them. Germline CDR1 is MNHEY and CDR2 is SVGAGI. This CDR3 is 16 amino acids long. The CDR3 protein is CASSYRVGTIHYEQYF. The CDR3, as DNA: TGTGCCAGCAGTTATAGGGTCGGGACAATCCACTACGAGCAGTACTTC.

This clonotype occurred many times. The CDR3 sequence: CASSLASNTEAFF. The CDR3 bases are TGTGCCAGCAGCTTAGCGTCGAACACTGAAGCTTTCTTT. The chain is built from TRBV11-1 and TRBJ1-1; D unclear. This CDR3 is 13 amino acids long. With 0 bases removed from V and 1 base from J, the gap between germline ends came to 3 bases. Germline assignment: CDR1 SGHAT and CDR2 FQDESV (reference sequence).

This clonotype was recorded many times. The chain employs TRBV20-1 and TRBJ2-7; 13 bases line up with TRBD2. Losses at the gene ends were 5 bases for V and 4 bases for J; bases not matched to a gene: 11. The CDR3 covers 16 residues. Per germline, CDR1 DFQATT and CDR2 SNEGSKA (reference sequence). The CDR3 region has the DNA TGCAGTGCTCCACATACTAGCGGGAGGGCAGCTTACGAGCAGTACTTC. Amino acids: CSAPHTSGRAAYEQYF.

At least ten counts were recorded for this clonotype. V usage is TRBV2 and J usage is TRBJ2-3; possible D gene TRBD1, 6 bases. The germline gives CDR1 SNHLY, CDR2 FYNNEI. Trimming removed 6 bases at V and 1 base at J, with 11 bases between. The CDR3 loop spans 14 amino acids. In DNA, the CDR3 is TGTGCCAGCAGGACAGGATTCGGCACAGATACGCAGTATTTT. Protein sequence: CASRTGFGTDTQYF.

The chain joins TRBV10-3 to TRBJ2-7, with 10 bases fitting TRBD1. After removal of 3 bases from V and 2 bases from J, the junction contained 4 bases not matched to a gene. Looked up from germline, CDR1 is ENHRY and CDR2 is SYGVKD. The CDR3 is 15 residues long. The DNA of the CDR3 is TGTGCCATCAGTGACGCGGGGACAGGGGCCTACGAGCAGTACTTC. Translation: CAISDAGTGAYEQYF.

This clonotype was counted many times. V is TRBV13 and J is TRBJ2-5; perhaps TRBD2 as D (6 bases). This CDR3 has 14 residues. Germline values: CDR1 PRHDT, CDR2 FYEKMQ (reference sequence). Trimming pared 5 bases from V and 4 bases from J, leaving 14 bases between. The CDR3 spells CASSRRDSRETQYF. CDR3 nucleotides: TGTGCCAGCAGCCGCCGGGACTCTAGAGAGACCCAGTACTTC. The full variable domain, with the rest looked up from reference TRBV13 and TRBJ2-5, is AAGVIQSPRHLIKEKRETATLKCYPIPRHDTVYWYQQGPGQDPQFLISFYEKMQSDKGSIPDRFSAQQFSDYHSELNMSSLELGDSALYFCASSRRDSRETQYFGPGTRLLVL.

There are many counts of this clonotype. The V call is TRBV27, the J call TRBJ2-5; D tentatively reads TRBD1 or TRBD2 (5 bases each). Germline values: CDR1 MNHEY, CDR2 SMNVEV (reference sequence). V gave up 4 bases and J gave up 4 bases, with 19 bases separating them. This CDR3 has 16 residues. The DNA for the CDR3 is TGTGCCAGCAGTTATTCTCCCGGGGCAGGGCGAGAGACCCAGTACTTC. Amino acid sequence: CASSYSPGAGRETQYF.

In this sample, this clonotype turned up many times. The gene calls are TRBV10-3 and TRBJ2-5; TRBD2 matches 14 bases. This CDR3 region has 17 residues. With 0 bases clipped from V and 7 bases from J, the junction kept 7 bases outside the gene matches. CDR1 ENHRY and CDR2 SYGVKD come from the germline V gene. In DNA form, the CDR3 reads TGTGCCATCAGTGAGTCTCGGACTAGCGGGAGGAGTGGGACCCAGTACTTC. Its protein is CAISESRTSGRSGTQYF.

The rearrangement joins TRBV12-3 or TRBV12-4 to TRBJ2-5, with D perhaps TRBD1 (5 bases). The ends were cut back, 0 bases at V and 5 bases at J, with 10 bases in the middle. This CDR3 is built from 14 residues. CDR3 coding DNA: TGTGCCAGCAGTTTAGCAGGGGCCACGGAGACCCAGTACTTC. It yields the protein CASSLAGATETQYF.

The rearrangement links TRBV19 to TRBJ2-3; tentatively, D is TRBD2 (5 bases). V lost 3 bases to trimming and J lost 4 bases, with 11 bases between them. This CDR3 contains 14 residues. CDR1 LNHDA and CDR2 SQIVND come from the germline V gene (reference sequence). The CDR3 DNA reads TGTGCCAGTAGTATTTCCAGCGGCTCAGATACGCAGTATTTT. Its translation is CASSISSGSDTQYF.

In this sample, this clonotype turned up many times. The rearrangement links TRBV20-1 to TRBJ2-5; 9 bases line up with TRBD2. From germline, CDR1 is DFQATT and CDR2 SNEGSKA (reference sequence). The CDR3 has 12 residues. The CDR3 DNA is TGCAGCGCCCACAGCGGGGGGGAGACCCAGTACTTC. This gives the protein CSAHSGGETQYF.

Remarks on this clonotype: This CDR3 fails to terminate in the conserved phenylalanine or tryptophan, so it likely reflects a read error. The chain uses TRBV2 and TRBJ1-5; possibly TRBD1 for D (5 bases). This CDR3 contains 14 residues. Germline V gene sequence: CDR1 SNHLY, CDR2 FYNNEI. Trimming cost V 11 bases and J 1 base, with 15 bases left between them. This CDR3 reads CARMWGGSNQPQHS. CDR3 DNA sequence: TGTGCCCGCATGTGGGGGGGAAGCAATCAGCCCCAGCATTCT.

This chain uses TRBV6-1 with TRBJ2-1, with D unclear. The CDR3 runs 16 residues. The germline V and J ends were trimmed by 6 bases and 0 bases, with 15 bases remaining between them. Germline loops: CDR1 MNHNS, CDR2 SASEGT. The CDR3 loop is CASSRAGSSSYNEQFF. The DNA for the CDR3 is TGTGCCAGCAGCCGGGCTGGATCGAGCTCCTACAATGAGCAGTTCTTC.

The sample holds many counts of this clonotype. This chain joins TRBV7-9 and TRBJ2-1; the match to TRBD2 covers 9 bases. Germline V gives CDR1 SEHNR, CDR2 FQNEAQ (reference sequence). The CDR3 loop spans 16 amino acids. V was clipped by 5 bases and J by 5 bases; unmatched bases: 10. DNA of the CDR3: TGTGCCAGCAGCGAGAAGACTAGCGGATACGACAATGAGCAGTTCTTC. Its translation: CASSEKTSGYDNEQFF. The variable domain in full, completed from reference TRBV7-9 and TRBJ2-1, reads DTGVSQNPRHKITKRGQNVTFRCDPISEHNRLYWYRQTLGQGPEFLTYFQNEAQLEKSRLLSDRFSAERPKGSFSTLEIQRTEQGDSAMYLCASSEKTSGYDNEQFFGPGTRLTVL.

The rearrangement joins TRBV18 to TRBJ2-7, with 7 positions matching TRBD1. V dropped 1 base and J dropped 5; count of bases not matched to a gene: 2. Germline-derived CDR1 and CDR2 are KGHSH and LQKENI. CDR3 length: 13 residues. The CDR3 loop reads CASSPHQGDEQYF. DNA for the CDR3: TGTGCCAGCTCACCACACCAGGGGGACGAGCAGTACTTC.